The sequence of this T cell receptor beta chain was determined in a study of T-cell reconstitution after alpha-beta-depleted transplantation in children. General study results and limits: Where alpha-beta T cells came from about two months after transplant was reportedly several hundred expanded graft clones.

A TCRbeta library incorporating unique molecular identifiers was prepared. One entry per CDR3 protein, called by TCRdb with MiXCR from the PCR reads. The sample comprises some 300,000 distinct CDR3 sequences, roughly a tenth of which are singletons, and 7% to 9.5% rests with the top ten. This clonotype was seen repeatedly, ten times or more. Its antigen is unknown. The sequencing here drew on PBMCs, taken before TCRalphabeta/CD19-depleted stem cell transplant. This TCR was recovered from a boy younger than two with acute myeloid leukemia, due to receive a stem cell transplant.

CDR3 nucleotide sequence: TGTGCCAGCAGCCCCAGGGGGCGCGGACAAGAGACCCAGTACTTC. Translated: CASSPRGRGQETQYF. The chain recombines TRBV7-9 with TRBJ2-5; 8 nucleotides match TRBD1. This CDR3 spans 15 amino acids. V dropped 5 bases and J dropped 2; count of bases not matched to a gene: 7. The germline gives CDR1 SEHNR, CDR2 FQNEAQ (reference sequence).